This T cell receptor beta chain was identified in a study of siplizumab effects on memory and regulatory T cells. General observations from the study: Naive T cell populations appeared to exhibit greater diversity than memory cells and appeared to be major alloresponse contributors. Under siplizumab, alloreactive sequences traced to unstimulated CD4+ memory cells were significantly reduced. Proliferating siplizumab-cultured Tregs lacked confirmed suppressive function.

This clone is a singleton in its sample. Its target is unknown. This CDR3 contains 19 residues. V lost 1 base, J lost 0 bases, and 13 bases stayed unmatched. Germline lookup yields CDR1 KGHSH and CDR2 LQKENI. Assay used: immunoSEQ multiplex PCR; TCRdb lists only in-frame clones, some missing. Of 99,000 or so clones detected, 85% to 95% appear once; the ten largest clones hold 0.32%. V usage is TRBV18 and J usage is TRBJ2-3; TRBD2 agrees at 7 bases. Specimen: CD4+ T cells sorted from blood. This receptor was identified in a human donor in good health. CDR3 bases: TGTGCCAGCTCACCACTCAGAGGGTCGACTAGCCTCAGCACAGATACGCAGTATTTT. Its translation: CASSPLRGSTSLSTDTQYF.